This entry is about one T cell receptor (beta chain). This CDR3 spans 15 amino acids. Germline-derived CDR1 and CDR2 are SEHNR and FQNEAQ (reference sequence). V was pared by 7 bases and J by 6 bases, with 9 bases of the junction left unmatched. These data are taken from a study of blood T cells in healthy people across ages. A second PCR, run for about 6 to 12 cycles, used a sample-barcoded 5' primer plus a J-beta primer mix. MiXCR, run by TCRdb on the 5' RACE reads, gives a single entry per CDR3 protein. Of around 1,900,000 distinct CDR3 sequences detected, roughly 43% appear once; the ten largest clones hold 20% to 25%.

The chain employs TRBV7-9 and TRBJ2-1; 10 bases line up with TRBD2. What was sequenced was blood. The source of this sequence is a human donor in good health. CDR3 loop: CASKPGAGGINEQFF. The CDR3, as DNA: TGTGCCAGCAAGCCGGGAGCGGGGGGGATCAATGAGCAGTTCTTC. Supplemented by reference TRBV7-9 and TRBJ2-1, the full variable domain reads DTGVSQNPRHKITKRGQNVTFRCDPISEHNRLYWYRQTLGQGPEFLTYFQNEAQLEKSRLLSDRFSAERPKGSFSTLEIQRTEQGDSAMYLCASKPGAGGINEQFFGPGTRLTVL.